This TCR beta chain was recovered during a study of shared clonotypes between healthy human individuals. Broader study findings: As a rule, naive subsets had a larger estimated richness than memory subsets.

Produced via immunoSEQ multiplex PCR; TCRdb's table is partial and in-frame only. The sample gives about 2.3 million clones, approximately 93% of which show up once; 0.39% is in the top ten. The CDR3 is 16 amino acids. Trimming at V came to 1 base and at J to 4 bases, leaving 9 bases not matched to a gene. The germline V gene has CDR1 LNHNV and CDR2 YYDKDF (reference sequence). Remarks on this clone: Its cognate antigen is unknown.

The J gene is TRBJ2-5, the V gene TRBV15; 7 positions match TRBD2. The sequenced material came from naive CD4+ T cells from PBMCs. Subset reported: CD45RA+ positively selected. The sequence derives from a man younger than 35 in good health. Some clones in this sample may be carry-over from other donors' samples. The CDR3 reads CATSRGVGGPIETQYF. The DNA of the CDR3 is TGTGCCACCAGCAGAGGGGTGGGAGGGCCGATAGAGACCCAGTACTTC.